The sequence of this T cell receptor beta chain was determined in a study of shared clonotypes between healthy human individuals. Across the study: Plates per donor: three CD4 naive, three CD4 memory, two CD8 naive, one CD8 memory.

With 3 bases removed from V and 5 bases from J, the gap between germline ends came to 11 bases. This CDR3 has 12 amino acids. Per the germline V gene, CDR1 is GTSNPN and CDR2 is SVGIG (reference sequence). Study conclusions and caveats: Rarefaction gave evidence that sorted-subset sequencing remained incomplete despite large depth. Among the subsets, naive ones generally showed larger estimated richness than memory ones.

Naive CD8 cells lacked CD45RO and underwent positive selection for CCR7, leaving out terminally differentiated effector memory CD45RA+ cells. Notes on this clone: Its antigen is not known.

Per the original data handling: Sequence data from immunoSEQ were junction-only and lacked quality scores; consequently, filtering differed. Generated by immunoSEQ multiplex PCR, the TCRdb table keeps only in-frame clones and is missing some. V, J and clone size are those of that table, while D and trimming were read from the DNA. This sample carries roughly 2.1 million clones, about 93% of them seen once, and the ten largest clones take around 1.7%. This TCR was sampled from a man younger than 30 in good health. Some clones in this sample may be carry-over from other donors' samples. The chain couples TRBV30 to TRBJ2-7; tentatively, D is TRBD2 (5 bases). Sequencing was done on a sample of naive CD8+ T cells from PBMCs. CDR3 sequence reads: CAWSVGVNEQYF. The CDR3 bases are TGTGCCTGGAGCGTCGGGGTCAACGAGCAGTACTTC. Supplemented by reference TRBV30 and TRBJ2-7, the full variable domain reads SQTIHQWPATLVQPVGSPLSLECTVEGTSNPNLYWYRQAAGRGLQLLFYSVGIGQISSEVPQNLSASRPQDRQFILSSKKLLLSDSGFYLCAWSVGVNEQYFGPGTRLTVT.